The rows below give T cell receptor beta chains drawn from one sample of a study of blood T cell repertoires in COVID-19. Measured with immunoSEQ multiplex PCR; TCRdb has only the in-frame clones, and not every one. This sample has 180,000 or so clones; around 80% occur once, and the top ten carry 13%. Sequenced: PBMCs or T cells enriched from blood (not recorded which). All receptors come from a woman aged 55-69 years who had recovered from COVID-19. CDR3s include the opening cysteine and the closing phenylalanine or tryptophan. Each record gives: D gene, V gene, J gene, clone size, CDR3 DNA, CDR3 protein. The D gene is left open where the match is weak. Clone size is shown for a subset of rows, as once, few, many or a class of expanded clone.

.	TRBV29-1	TRBJ1-2	few	TGCAGCATCAACTCGTGGGGGGACTATGGCTACACCTTC	CSINSWGDYGYTF
TRBD1	TRBV9	TRBJ2-3	.	TGTGCCAGCAGCGTACATGGGACAGCTACAGATACGCAGTATTTT	CASSVHGTATDTQYF
.	TRBV5-1	TRBJ1-6	.	TGCGCCAGCAGCTTGGTATGGCAGCCTGAGGCACCCCTCCACTTT	CASSLVWQPEAPLHF
.	TRBV2	TRBJ1-5	.	TGTGCCAGCAAAGGGGATAGCAATCAGCCCCAGCATTTT	CASKGDSNQPQHF
.	TRBV20-1	TRBJ1-4	.	TGCAGTGCTACAGCGAATGAAAAACTGTTTTTT	CSATANEKLFF
.	TRBV27	TRBJ2-5	.	TGTGCCAGCAGTTCCAAGCCCCAGGGCCTCAGAGAGACCCAGTACTTC	CASSSKPQGLRETQYF
.	TRBV21-1	TRBJ1-1	.	TGTGCCAGCAGCAAAGGTACTATCAGGGGGCCCTCTGAGGACACTGAAGCTTTCTTT	CASSKGTIRGPSEDTEAFF
.	TRBV19	TRBJ2-1	once	TGTGCCAGTAGTAAGGCAGGGGAAGGGGCTAGAAGGCAGTTCTTC	CASSKAGEGARRQFF
.	TRBV5-1	TRBJ2-1	.	TGCGCCAGCAGCTTGGCCACGGGGAACAATGAGCAGTTCTTC	CASSLATGNNEQFF
.	TRBV6-5	TRBJ2-7	once	TGTGCCAGCAGCGAGGCCGGAACCTACGAGCAGTACTTC	CASSEAGTYEQYF
.	TRBV18	TRBJ1-5	few	TGTGCCAGCTCACCGACAGGAACTTATAGCAATCAGCCCCAGCATTTT	CASSPTGTYSNQPQHF